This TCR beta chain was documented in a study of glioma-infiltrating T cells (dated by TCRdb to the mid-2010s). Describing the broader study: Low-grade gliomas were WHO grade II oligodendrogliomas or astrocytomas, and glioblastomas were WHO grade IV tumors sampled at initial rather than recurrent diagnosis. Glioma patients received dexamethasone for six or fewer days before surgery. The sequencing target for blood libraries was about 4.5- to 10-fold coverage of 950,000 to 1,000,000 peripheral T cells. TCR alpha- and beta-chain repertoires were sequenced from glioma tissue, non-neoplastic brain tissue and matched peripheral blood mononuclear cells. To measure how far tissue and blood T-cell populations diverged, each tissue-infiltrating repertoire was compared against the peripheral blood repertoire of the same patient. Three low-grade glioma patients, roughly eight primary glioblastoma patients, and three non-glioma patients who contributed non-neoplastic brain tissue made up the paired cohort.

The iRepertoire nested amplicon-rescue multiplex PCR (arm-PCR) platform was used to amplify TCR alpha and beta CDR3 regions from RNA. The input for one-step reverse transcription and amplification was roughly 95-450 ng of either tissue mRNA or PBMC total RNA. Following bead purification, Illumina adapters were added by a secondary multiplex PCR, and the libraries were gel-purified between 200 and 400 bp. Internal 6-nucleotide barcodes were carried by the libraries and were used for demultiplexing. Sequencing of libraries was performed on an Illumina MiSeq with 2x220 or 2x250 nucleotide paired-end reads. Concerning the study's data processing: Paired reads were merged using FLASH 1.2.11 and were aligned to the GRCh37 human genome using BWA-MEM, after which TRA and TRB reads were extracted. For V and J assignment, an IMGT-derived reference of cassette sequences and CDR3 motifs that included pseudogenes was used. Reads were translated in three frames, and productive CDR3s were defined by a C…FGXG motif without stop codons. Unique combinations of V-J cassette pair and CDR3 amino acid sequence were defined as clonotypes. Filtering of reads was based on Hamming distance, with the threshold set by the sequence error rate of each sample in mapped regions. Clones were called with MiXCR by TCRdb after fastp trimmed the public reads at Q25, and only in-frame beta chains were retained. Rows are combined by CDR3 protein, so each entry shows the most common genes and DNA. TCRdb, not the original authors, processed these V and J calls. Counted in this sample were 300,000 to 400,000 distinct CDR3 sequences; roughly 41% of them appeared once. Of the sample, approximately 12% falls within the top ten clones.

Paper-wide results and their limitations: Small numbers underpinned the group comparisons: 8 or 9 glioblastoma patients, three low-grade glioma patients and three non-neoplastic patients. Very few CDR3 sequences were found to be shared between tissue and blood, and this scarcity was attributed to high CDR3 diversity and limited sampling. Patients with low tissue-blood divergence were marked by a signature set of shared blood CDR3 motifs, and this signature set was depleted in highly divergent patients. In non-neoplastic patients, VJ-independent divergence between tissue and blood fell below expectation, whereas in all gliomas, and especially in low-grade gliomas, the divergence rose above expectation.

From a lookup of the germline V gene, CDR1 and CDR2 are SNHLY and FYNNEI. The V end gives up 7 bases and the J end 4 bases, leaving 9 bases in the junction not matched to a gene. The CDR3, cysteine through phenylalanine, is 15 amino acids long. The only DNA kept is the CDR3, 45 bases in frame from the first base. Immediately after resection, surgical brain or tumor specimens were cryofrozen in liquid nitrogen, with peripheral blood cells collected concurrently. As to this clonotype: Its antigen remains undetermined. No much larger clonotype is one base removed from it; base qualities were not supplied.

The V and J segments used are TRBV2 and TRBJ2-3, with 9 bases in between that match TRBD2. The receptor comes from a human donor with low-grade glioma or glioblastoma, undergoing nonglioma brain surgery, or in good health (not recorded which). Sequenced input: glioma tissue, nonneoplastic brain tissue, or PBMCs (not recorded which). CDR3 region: CASTWSSGSADTQYF. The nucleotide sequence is TGTGCCAGCACTTGGAGTAGCGGGAGTGCAGATACGCAGTATTTT.